This TCR beta chain was retrieved from a study of T cells in localized non-small cell lung cancer. Study-level points and caveats: There was higher T cell clonality in uninvolved adjacent lung than in tumor, and it was highest there.

Method: immunoSEQ multiplex PCR; TCRdb's copy keeps in-frame clones and lacks some. The repertoire holds tens of thousands of clones, with 85% to 95% as singletons. On this clone itself: Its antigen is unknown.

The TCR comes from a female donor older than 55 with stage I lung adenocarcinoma. The specimen was peripheral blood, collected before any cancer treatment.

CDR3 residues: CASIWGAGNTIYF. DNA for the CDR3: TGTGCCAGCATCTGGGGGGCCGGAAACACCATATATTTT. This sequence joins TRBV6-1 and TRBJ1-3, with a tentative D call TRBD1 (6 bases). This CDR3 comprises 13 residues. The ends were cut back, 7 bases at V and 4 bases at J, with 11 bases in the middle. The germline V gene encodes CDR1 MNHNS and CDR2 SASEGT.